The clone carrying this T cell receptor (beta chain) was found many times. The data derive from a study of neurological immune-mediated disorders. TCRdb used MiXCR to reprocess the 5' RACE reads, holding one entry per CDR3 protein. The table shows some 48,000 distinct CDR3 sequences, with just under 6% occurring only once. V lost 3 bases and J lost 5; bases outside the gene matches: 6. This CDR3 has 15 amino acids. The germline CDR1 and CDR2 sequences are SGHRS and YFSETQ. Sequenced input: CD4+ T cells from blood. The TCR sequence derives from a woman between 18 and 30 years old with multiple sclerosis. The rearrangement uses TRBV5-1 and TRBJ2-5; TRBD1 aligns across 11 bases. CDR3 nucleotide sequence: TGCGCCAGCAGCTACGGACAGGGGGCGCGGGAGACCCAGTACTTC. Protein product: CASSYGQGARETQYF.